Sequencing of this T cell receptor beta chain was carried out in a study of T cell responses to AZD1222 COVID-19 vaccine. As regards this clone: Its antigen is unknown.

Samples with a second dose at about 4 or about 12 weeks were pooled together. Generated by immunoSEQ multiplex PCR, the TCRdb table keeps only in-frame clones and is missing some. The data show more than 150,000 clones, with approximately 94% seen just once and more than 1.5% held by the top ten. Study conclusions and caveats: The donors showed a predominance of white British ancestry and of females, with possible underestimation of clonal diversity. Only six or seven AZD1222 recipients tested seropositive at baseline. Every sample of the repertoires postdated the peak T cell response.

This CDR3 contains 11 residues. Trimming stripped 8 bases from V and 7 bases from J, with 11 bases between. CDR1 is MDHEN, CDR2 SYDVKM, per germline. The rearrangement uses TRBV28 and TRBJ1-2; no reliable D call. Sequenced here: peripheral blood, sampled 28 days after the second AZD1222 dose. The sequence came from an adult who received the AZD1222 COVID-19 vaccine. The chain's CDR3 is CASHGNSGYTF. In nucleotides, the CDR3 is TGTGCCAGCCACGGGAATAGTGGCTACACCTTC.